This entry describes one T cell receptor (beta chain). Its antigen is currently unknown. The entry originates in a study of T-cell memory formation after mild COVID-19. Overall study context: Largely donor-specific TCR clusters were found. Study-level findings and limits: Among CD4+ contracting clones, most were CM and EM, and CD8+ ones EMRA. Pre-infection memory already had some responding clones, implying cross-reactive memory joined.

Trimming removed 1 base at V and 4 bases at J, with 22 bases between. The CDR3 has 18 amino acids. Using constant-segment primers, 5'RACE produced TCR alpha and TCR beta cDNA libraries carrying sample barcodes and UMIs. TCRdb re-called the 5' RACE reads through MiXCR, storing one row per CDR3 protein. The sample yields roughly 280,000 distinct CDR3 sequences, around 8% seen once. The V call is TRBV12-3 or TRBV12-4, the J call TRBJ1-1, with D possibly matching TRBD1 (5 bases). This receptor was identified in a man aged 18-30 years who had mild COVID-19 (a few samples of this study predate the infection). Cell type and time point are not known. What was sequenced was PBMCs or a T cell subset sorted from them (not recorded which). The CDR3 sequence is CASSLERRRGVYRTEAFF. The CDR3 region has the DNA TGTGCCAGCAGTTTAGAACGCCGCCGAGGGGTGTATCGCACTGAAGCTTTCTTT.